Below, 9 T cell receptor beta chains from the same sample are listed, as sequenced in a study of long-term antiretroviral therapy in people with HIV. Assay version v3.0 of immunoSEQ was used, and it was run at survey level. Libraries were prepared by immunoSEQ multiplex PCR; TCRdb keeps only in-frame clonotypes and omits some of them. The table has some 21,000 clones, more than 70% seen once. The sample here was unsorted PBMCs, taken 2.3 years after starting antiretroviral therapy. The receptors originated from a man aged 55 to 70 with HIV.

The rearrangement joins TRBV18 to TRBJ1-1, with no clear D. The CDR3 contains 14 residues. Between the trimmed V and J ends, which lost 3 bases and 4 bases, there was a span of 12 bases. Per germline, CDR1 KGHSH and CDR2 LQKENI. CDR3 coding DNA: TGTGCCAGCTCACCCTGGACGGGGTTCACTGAAGCTTTCTTT. Its translation: CASSPWTGFTEAFF.

The V call is TRBV28, the J call TRBJ2-5, with D possibly being TRBD2 (7 bases). V gave up 5 bases and J gave up 4 bases, with 17 bases separating them. The CDR3 has 15 residues. Germline V CDR1 and CDR2: MDHEN, SYDVKM. The CDR3 DNA reads as TGTGCCAGCAGTCCTACACGGGGGGCCCCAGAGACCCAGTACTTC. Its translation is CASSPTRGAPETQYF.

J is TRBJ1-6 and V is TRBV4-3; 10 positions match TRBD1. The trim removed 1 base at V and 9 bases at J, leaving 6 bases unmatched. Germline loops: CDR1 LGHNA, CDR2 YSLEER. The length of the CDR3 is 16 residues. The CDR3 nucleotides are TGCGCCAGCAGCCAAGCGCCCCGGGACAGGGGTTCACCCCTCCACTTT. Translation: CASSQAPRDRGSPLHF.

The table lists this clone with a few counts. This chain links TRBV4-1 with TRBJ2-2; possible D gene TRBD2, 5 bases. Germline V gene lookup returns CDR1 MGHRA and CDR2 YSYEKL. There are 16 residues in the CDR3. Trimming removed 4 bases at V and 0 bases at J, with 12 bases between. CDR3 region: CASSRQDSANTGELFF. CDR3 in DNA: TGCGCCAGCAGCCGCCAGGATAGCGCGAACACCGGGGAGCTGTTTTTT.

The chain has TRBV7-2 and TRBJ2-1; weak D call: TRBD2 (5 bases). The CDR3 has 17 residues. Trimming removed 3 bases from V and 4 bases from J, with 19 bases in between. In germline, CDR1 is SGHTA, CDR2 FQGNSA. The CDR3 DNA reads as TGTGCCAGCAGCTTTACCGGACTTGCGGTAACTTACAATGAGCAGTTCTTC. Residues: CASSFTGLAVTYNEQFF.

In DNA, the CDR3 is TGTGCCAGCAGCCTAAATCCCGCTGAGCAGTTCTTC. Translation gives CASSLNPAEQFF. The chain is built from TRBV7-9 and TRBJ2-1; D gene uncertain. V was trimmed by 5 bases and J by 9 bases, leaving 11 bases between them. This CDR3 comprises 12 residues. Per germline, CDR1 SEHNR and CDR2 FQNEAQ (reference sequence).

The rearrangement uses TRBV11-3 and TRBJ2-7, with TRBD2 as a possible D gene (5 bases). The CDR3 runs 13 residues. V was clipped by 0 bases and J by 6 bases, with 9 bases between them. Germline V gives CDR1 SGHNT, CDR2 YENEEA. The CDR3 loop is CASSLDRGREQYF. The CDR3 nucleotides are TGTGCCAGCAGCTTAGATCGGGGTCGCGAGCAGTACTTC.

The chain uses TRBV19 and TRBJ1-5; perhaps TRBD1 as D (5 bases). Germline values: CDR1 LNHDA, CDR2 SQIVND (reference sequence). The CDR3 consists of 13 residues. Trimming took off 2 bases at V and 9 bases at J, with 11 bases between the two ends. This CDR3 is CASSIQGAGPQHF. The CDR3 coding sequence is TGTGCCAGTAGTATACAGGGTGCGGGGCCCCAGCATTTT.

The gene calls are TRBV29-1 and TRBJ2-1; the D is unclear. The CDR3 loop spans 10 amino acids. CDR1 and CDR2 from the germline V gene are SQVTM and ANQGSEA. Between the trimmed V and J ends, which lost 6 bases and 7 bases, there was a span of 7 bases. The CDR3 here is CSVLKNEQFF. In nucleotides, the CDR3 is TGCAGCGTGCTGAAGAATGAGCAGTTCTTC.